This T cell receptor beta chain was sequenced in a study of long-term antiretroviral therapy in people with HIV. A v3.0 immunoSEQ assay was performed at survey level. TCRdb's table, derived via immunoSEQ multiplex PCR, lists solely in-frame clones and lacks some. The table includes thousands of clones, 73% detected once. The receptor was isolated from a man aged 35 to 55 with HIV. This material consisted of unsorted PBMCs, taken 0.2 years after starting antiretroviral therapy.

The CDR3 sequence is CASRKDGLGTDTQYF. Here the CDR3 DNA reads TGTGCCAGCAGGAAGGACGGACTAGGCACAGATACGCAGTATTTT. The rearrangement joins TRBV2 to TRBJ2-3; 7 bases are a match to TRBD2. This CDR3 is 15 amino acids long. Germline V CDR1 and CDR2: SNHLY, FYNNEI. The ends lost 6 bases at V and 1 base at J; junction bases unmatched: 7. Based on the CDR3 plus reference TRBV2 and TRBJ2-3, the full variable domain is EPEVTQTPSHQVTQMGQEVILRCVPISNHLYFYWYRQILGQKVEFLVSFYNNEISEKSEIFDDQFSVERPDGSNFTLKIRSTKLEDSAMYFCASRKDGLGTDTQYFGPGTRLTVL.